Following are 17 T cell receptor beta chains from one sample sequenced in a study of cytomegalovirus exposure and HLA in healthy donors. PCR involved 60 Vbeta and 13 Jbeta primers. The table came from immunoSEQ multiplex PCR; TCRdb's copy has only in-frame clones and leaves some out. There are over 200,000 clones in the sample; roughly 85% occur only once, and 1.5% to 2% lies in the top ten. The sequencing input was PBMCs. The origin of the receptors is a male donor in good health and CMV-seronegative.

This chain links TRBV18 with TRBJ1-5; 8 positions agree with TRBD1. Per germline, CDR1 KGHSH and CDR2 LQKENI. The trim removed 5 bases at V and 6 bases at J, leaving 9 bases unmatched. The CDR3 extends over 15 amino acids. This CDR3 reads CASSTPDREGQPQHF. In DNA, the CDR3 is TGTGCCAGCTCAACGCCGGACAGGGAAGGTCAGCCCCAGCATTTT.

This sequence joins TRBV29-1 and TRBJ2-2; tentative D call: TRBD2 (5 bases). V was shortened by 3 bases and J by 7 bases, with 12 bases between the two germline ends. Germline V CDR1 and CDR2: SQVTM, ANQGSEA. CDR3 length equals 13 residues. DNA for the CDR3: TGCAGCGTTGATGGTGGGAGAAACGGGGAGCTGTTTTTT. This codes for CSVDGGRNGELFF.

This clone was found once. This rearrangement joins TRBV13 to TRBJ2-7, with TRBD2 matching 10 bases. V was clipped by 2 bases and J by 2 bases; unmatched bases: 9. CDR1 PRHDT and CDR2 FYEKMQ come from the germline V gene (reference sequence). The CDR3 runs 17 residues. CDR3 amino acids: CASSLRGAGGPPYEQYF. The CDR3 DNA reads as TGTGCCAGCAGCTTAAGGGGAGCGGGAGGGCCACCCTACGAGCAGTACTTC. Using reference TRBV13 and TRBJ2-7 for the parts outside the CDR3, the full variable domain is AAGVIQSPRHLIKEKRETATLKCYPIPRHDTVYWYQQGPGQDPQFLISFYEKMQSDKGSIPDRFSAQQFSDYHSELNMSSLELGDSALYFCASSLRGAGGPPYEQYFGPGTRLTVT.

This rearrangement joins TRBV19 to TRBJ2-3, with D maybe TRBD1 (7 bases). The CDR3 spans 14 residues. Germline loops: CDR1 LNHDA, CDR2 SQIVND (reference sequence). The V end was cut by 6 bases, the J end by 3 bases, with 13 bases between. The CDR3: CASRAGQTTDTQYF. The CDR3 nucleotides read TGTGCCAGTAGGGCGGGACAGACAACAGATACGCAGTATTTT. The variable domain in full, with the rest retrieved from reference TRBV19 and TRBJ2-3, is DGGITQSPKYLFRKEGQNVTLSCEQNLNHDAMYWYRQDPGQGLRLIYYSQIVNDFQKGDIAEGYSVSREKKESFPLTVTSAQKNPTAFYLCASRAGQTTDTQYFGPGTRLTVL.

V usage is TRBV18 and J usage is TRBJ1-3; a weak D match, TRBD1 (6 bases). CDR1 and CDR2 from the germline V gene are KGHSH and LQKENI. The CDR3 consists of 16 residues. V was cut by 6 bases and J by 0 bases, with 15 bases left in between. The CDR3 region has the DNA TGTGCCAGCTCCCTACAGGGCCCCGTCTCTGGAAACACCATATATTTT. The encoded protein is CASSLQGPVSGNTIYF.

This clone was seen more than once but under ten times. One end of the junction is discordant with germline, which a read error may explain. The chain links TRBV4-3 to TRBJ1-1; 9 nucleotides align to TRBD1. Per germline, CDR1 LGHNA and CDR2 YSLEER. The CDR3 extends over 13 amino acids. The CDR3 is CASSQAWTGVVVF. The CDR3 bases are TGCGCCAGCAGCCAAGCGTGGACAGGGGTGGTGGTCTTT.

V is TRBV5-4 and J is TRBJ1-2; D is possibly TRBD1 (6 bases). There are 14 residues in the CDR3. The V end lost 0 bases, the J end lost 5 bases, and 11 bases lay between the germline ends. Germline assignment: CDR1 SGHNT and CDR2 YYREEE (reference sequence). The CDR3 reads CASSLGTAPYGYTF. CDR3 bases: TGTGCCAGCAGCTTGGGGACAGCGCCTTATGGCTACACCTTC.

This chain uses TRBV28 with TRBJ2-3, with 9 bases matching TRBD2. Germline assignment: CDR1 MDHEN and CDR2 SYDVKM. This CDR3 has 19 amino acids. With V trimmed by 3 bases and J by 6 bases, 19 bases remained unmatched. The CDR3 DNA follows: TGTGCCAGCAGTTTTCTCCGGAGCGGGAGGCCGGCTGTGGGCGATACGCAGTATTTT. Translating it yields CASSFLRSGRPAVGDTQYF. Supplemented by reference TRBV28 and TRBJ2-3, the full variable domain reads DVKVTQSSRYLVKRTGEKVFLECVQDMDHENMFWYRQDPGLGLRLIYFSYDVKMKEKGDIPEGYSVSREKKERFSLILESASTNQTSMYLCASSFLRSGRPAVGDTQYFGPGTRLTVL.

Here the CDR3 DNA reads TGTGCCAGCAGCTGGGGAGAAGGAGGTCCCGGTGGCTACACCTTC. Its protein product is CASSWGEGGPGGYTF. The chain has TRBV13 and TRBJ1-2; D remains unclear. The CDR3 loop spans 15 amino acids. CDR1 and CDR2 from the germline V gene are PRHDT and FYEKMQ (reference sequence). V was cut by 4 bases and J by 7 bases, with 19 bases left in between.

The CDR3 spells CASSQGGSGRVSYNEQFF. CDR3 sequence (DNA): TGTGCCAGCAGCCAAGGAGGAAGCGGGAGGGTCTCCTACAATGAGCAGTTCTTC. The gene calls are TRBV4-2 and TRBJ2-1; 10 bases map to TRBD2. The trim removed 1 base at V and 0 bases at J, leaving 6 bases unmatched. CDR1 is LGHNA and CDR2 is YNFKEQ in the germline V gene. This CDR3 is built from 18 residues.

This chain uses TRBV6-5 with TRBJ2-5; 9 positions match TRBD1. The J call is uncertain, as TRBJ2-7 better fits the DNA end. Looked up from germline, CDR1 is MNHEY and CDR2 is SVGAGI. CDR3 length: 16 residues. The CDR3 protein is CASSYGGDRARDEQYF. For the CDR3, the DNA is TGTGCCAGCAGTTACGGGGGGGACAGGGCGCGCGACGAGCAGTACTTC.

CDR3 amino acids: CASRLAWGEPPGNYGYTF. The CDR3 DNA reads TGTGCAAGTCGCTTAGCGTGGGGGGAACCCCCAGGTAACTATGGCTACACCTTC. The J gene is TRBJ1-2, the V gene TRBV12-2. TRBV12-2 is annotated as a pseudogene. The CDR3 is 18 amino acids.

The chain carries TRBV9 and TRBJ2-1; 11 nucleotides match TRBD2. J lost 4 bases, V lost 4 bases, and 4 bases had no gene match. Per germline, CDR1 SGDLS and CDR2 YYNGEE. CDR3 length: 15 residues. The CDR3 spells CASSPRLAGYNEQFF. DNA of the CDR3: TGTGCCAGCAGCCCGAGACTAGCGGGGTACAATGAGCAGTTCTTC.

V is TRBV7-3 and J is TRBJ2-7; a weak D match, TRBD1 (6 bases). CDR3 length: 14 amino acids. V was shortened by 4 bases and J by 2 bases, with 12 bases between the two germline ends. Germline V gives CDR1 SGHTA, CDR2 FQGTGA. DNA of the CDR3: TGTGCCAGCAGCTCGGGCCGGACAGCCTACGAGCAGTACTTC. Its protein product is CASSSGRTAYEQYF.

The rearrangement uses TRBV9 and TRBJ2-7; D might be TRBD1 (6 bases). The CDR3 is 15 amino acids. Germline CDR1 SGDLS, CDR2 YYNGEE. V was pared by 0 bases and J by 3 bases, with 13 bases between. DNA of the CDR3: TGTGCCAGCAGCGTAGGGACAGAGTCGCTCTACGAGCAGTACTTC. It specifies CASSVGTESLYEQYF.

This clone was counted once. This rearrangement joins TRBV7-2 to TRBJ2-3, with 8 nucleotides matching TRBD2. Looked up from germline, CDR1 is SGHTA and CDR2 is FQGNSA. CDR3 size: 13 residues. After removal of 10 bases from V and 3 bases from J, the junction contained 6 bases not matched to a gene. DNA of the CDR3: TGTGCCACCGTCCGGGGGGGAACAGATACGCAGTATTTT. Its protein product is CATVRGGTDTQYF.

The chain combines TRBV7-8 with TRBJ2-7; TRBD2 matches 7 bases. The junction had 10 bases not matched to a gene; V was cut back by 5 bases and J by 3 bases. From germline, CDR1 is SGHVS and CDR2 FQNEAQ. This CDR3 contains 15 residues. This CDR3 is CASSPAGRGSYEQYF. DNA for the CDR3: TGTGCCAGCAGCCCGGCCGGGCGGGGGAGCTACGAGCAGTACTTC.